This T cell receptor beta chain appears in the sequencing data of a study of blood T cell repertoires in COVID-19. The repertoire was sequenced with immunoSEQ multiplex PCR; TCRdb's copy has only in-frame clones and lacks some. The repertoire holds around 280,000 clones, with nearly 90% as singletons. V was clipped by 4 bases and J by 4 bases, with 13 bases between them. CDR1 is SEHNR, CDR2 FQNEAQ, per germline (reference sequence). This CDR3 comprises 14 residues. The chain couples TRBV7-9 to TRBJ1-1; TRBD1 might be the D (5 bases). Sequenced sample: peripheral blood. This sequence originates from a woman aged 25 to 45 with COVID-19, enrolled during active disease. This chain's CDR3 is CASSSFWGLTEAFF. DNA for the CDR3: TGTGCCAGCAGCTCCTTTTGGGGACTCACTGAAGCTTTCTTT.